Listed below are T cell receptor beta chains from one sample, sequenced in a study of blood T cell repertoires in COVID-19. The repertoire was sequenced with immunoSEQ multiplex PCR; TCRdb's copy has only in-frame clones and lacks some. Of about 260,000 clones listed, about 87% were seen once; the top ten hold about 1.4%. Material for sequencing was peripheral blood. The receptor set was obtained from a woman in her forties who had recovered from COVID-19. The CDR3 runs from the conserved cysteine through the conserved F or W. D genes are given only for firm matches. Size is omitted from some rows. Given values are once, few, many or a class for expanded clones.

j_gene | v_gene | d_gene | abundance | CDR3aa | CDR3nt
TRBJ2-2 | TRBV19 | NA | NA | CASRLGVDGELFF | TGTGCCAGTAGGCTAGGGGTAGACGGGGAGCTGTTTTTT
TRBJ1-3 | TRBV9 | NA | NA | CASSVGLQISSGNTIYF | TGTGCCAGCAGCGTAGGACTGCAAATTAGCTCTGGAAACACCATATATTTT
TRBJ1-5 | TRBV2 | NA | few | CASGLQSNQPQHF | TGTGCCAGCGGGTTACAGAGCAATCAGCCCCAGCATTTT
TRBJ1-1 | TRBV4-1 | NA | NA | CASSHDGINKEAFF | TGCGCCAGCAGCCACGACGGGATTAACAAGGAAGCTTTCTTT
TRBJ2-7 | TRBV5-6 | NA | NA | CASSRQETYEQYF | TGTGCCAGCTCAAGACAGGAGACCTACGAGCAGTACTTC
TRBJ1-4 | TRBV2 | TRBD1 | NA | CASSQSRDRGKLFF | TGTGCCAGCAGTCAGTCCCGGGACAGGGGTAAACTGTTTTTT
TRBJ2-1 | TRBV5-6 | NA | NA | CASSLGLNGNEQFF | TGTGCCAGCAGCCTGGGCCTTAACGGCAATGAGCAGTTCTTC
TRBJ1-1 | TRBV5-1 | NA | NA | CASSLARGSGEHAEAFF | TGCGCCAGCAGCTTGGCCCGGGGAAGTGGGGAGCACGCTGAAGCTTTCTTT
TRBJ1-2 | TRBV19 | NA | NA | CASSIEIPGLNYGYTF | TGTGCCAGTAGTATAGAGATCCCGGGACTGAACTATGGCTACACCTTC
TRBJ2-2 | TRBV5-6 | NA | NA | CASSLFGQPNTGELFF | TGTGCCAGCAGCTTGTTTGGACAGCCGAACACCGGGGAGCTGTTTTTT
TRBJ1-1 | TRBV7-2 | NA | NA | CASSSGHTLDTEAFF | TGTGCCAGCAGCTCCGGACATACTCTGGACACTGAAGCTTTCTTT
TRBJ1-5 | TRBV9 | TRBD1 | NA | CASSPGGKGDQPQHF | TGTGCCAGCAGCCCAGGGGGTAAGGGAGATCAGCCCCAGCATTTT
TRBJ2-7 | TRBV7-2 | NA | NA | CASSLYGGASYEQYF | TGTGCCAGCAGCTTATATGGCGGGGCGTCCTACGAGCAGTACTTC
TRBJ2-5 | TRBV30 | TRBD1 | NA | CAWALQGAQETQYF | TGTGCCTGGGCTCTACAGGGGGCTCAAGAGACCCAGTACTTC
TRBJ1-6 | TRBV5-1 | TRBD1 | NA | CASSLAPGQGNNSPLHF | TGCGCCAGCAGCTTGGCCCCGGGACAGGGGAACAATTCACCCCTCCACTTT
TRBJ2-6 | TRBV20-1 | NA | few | CSASSVAKRSGANVLTF | TGCAGTGCTAGTTCCGTTGCGAAGCGCTCTGGGGCCAACGTCCTGACTTTC
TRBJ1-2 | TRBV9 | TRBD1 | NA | CASSPPGGRSGYTF | TGTGCCAGCAGTCCACCAGGGGGCCGCTCTGGCTACACCTTC
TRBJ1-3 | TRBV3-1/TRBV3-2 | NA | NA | CASSQSTGGSTIYF | TGTGCCAGCAGCCAGTCAACTGGAGGGAGCACCATATATTTT
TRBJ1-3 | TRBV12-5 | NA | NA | CASTPTGPGNTIYF | TGTGCTAGTACCCCCACAGGGCCCGGAAACACCATATATTTT
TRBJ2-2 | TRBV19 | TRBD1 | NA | CASRDRGYSGELFF | TGTGCCAGCCGGGACAGGGGGTACTCCGGGGAGCTGTTTTTT
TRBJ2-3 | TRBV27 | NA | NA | CASSFIGGKGEADTQYF | TGTGCCAGCAGTTTTATCGGGGGGAAGGGGGAAGCAGATACGCAGTATTTT
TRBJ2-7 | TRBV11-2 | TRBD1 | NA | CASSLGQAYKQYF | TGTGCCAGCAGCTTGGGACAGGCCTACAAGCAGTACTTC
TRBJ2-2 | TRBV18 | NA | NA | CASSRRGRNGELFF | TGTGCCAGCTCACGGCGGGGGCGAAACGGGGAGCTGTTTTTT
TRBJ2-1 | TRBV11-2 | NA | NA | CASRAGNEQFF | TGTGCCAGCAGAGCCGGGAATGAGCAGTTCTTC
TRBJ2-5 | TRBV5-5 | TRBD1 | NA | CASSAPGTGDAETQYF | TGTGCCAGCAGCGCCCCCGGGACAGGGGACGCAGAGACCCAGTACTTC
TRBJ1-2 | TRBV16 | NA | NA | CASSQIRGTYGYTF | TGTGCCAGCAGCCAGATACGCGGAACCTATGGCTACACCTTC
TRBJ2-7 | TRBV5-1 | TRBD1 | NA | CASCPRTGGVHEQYF | TGCGCCAGCTGTCCCCGGACAGGGGGGGTCCACGAGCAGTACTTC
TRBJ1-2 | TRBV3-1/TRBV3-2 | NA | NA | CASSRRGGTNGRYGYTF | TGTGCCAGCAGCCGCCGGGGGGGGACTAACGGGAGATATGGCTACACCTTC
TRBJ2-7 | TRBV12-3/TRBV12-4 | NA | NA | CASSLAGRYEQYF | TGTGCCAGCAGTTTGGCAGGGCGCTACGAGCAGTACTTC
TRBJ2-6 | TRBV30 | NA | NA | CAWSVGRGANVLTF | TGTGCCTGGAGTGTGGGCCGGGGGGCCAACGTCCTGACTTTC
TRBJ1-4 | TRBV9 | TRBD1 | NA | CASSSLTGTANEKLFF | TGTGCCAGCAGCTCACTAACCGGGACAGCTAATGAGAAACTGTTTTTT
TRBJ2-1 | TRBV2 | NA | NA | CASSEQGSYNEQFF | TGTGCCAGCAGTGAACAGGGTTCCTACAATGAGCAGTTCTTC
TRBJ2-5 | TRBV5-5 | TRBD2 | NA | CASSLYSGGTQYF | TGTGCCAGCAGCTTGTATAGCGGGGGGACCCAGTACTTC
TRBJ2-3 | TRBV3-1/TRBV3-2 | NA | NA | CASTRSGGGDTQYF | TGTGCCAGCACCCGATCGGGGGGCGGCGATACGCAGTATTTT
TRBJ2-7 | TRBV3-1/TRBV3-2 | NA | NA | CASSQDQTIYYEQYF | TGTGCCAGCAGCCAAGATCAGACAATATACTACGAGCAGTACTTC
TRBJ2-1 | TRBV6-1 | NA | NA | CASSELEYNEQFF | TGTGCCAGCAGTGAACTGGAGTACAATGAGCAGTTCTTC
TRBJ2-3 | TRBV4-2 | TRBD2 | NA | CASSQDSGGGPDTQYF | TGTGCCAGCAGCCAAGATAGCGGGGGGGGCCCAGATACGCAGTATTTT
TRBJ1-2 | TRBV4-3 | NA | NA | CASSQGPPGDGYTF | TGCGCCAGCAGCCAAGGTCCCCCGGGAGATGGCTACACCTTC
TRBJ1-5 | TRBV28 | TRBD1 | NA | CASETRDRGNQPQHF | TGTGCCAGCGAAACCCGGGACAGGGGCAATCAGCCCCAGCATTTT
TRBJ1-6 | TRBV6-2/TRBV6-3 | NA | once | CASSQNSPLHF | TGTGCCAGCAGTCAGAATTCACCCCTCCACTTT
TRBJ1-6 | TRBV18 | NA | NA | CASSPKLESSPLHF | TGTGCCAGCTCACCCAAGCTCGAGAGTTCACCCCTCCACTTT
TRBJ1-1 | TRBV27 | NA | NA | CASSRGRTGLVTEAFF | TGTGCCAGCAGTAGGGGCCGGACGGGTCTAGTCACTGAAGCTTTCTTT
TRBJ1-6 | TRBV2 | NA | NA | CASSEGAGVSPLHF | TGTGCCAGCAGTGAAGGGGCAGGGGTCTCACCCCTCCACTTT
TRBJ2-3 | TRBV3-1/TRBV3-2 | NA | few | CASSHYVDTQYF | TGTGCCAGCAGCCACTACGTCGATACGCAGTATTTT
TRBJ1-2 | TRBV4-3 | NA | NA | CASSQDLWRTNYGYTF | TGCGCCAGCAGCCAAGATCTATGGAGAACTAACTATGGCTACACCTTC
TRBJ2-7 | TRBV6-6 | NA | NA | CASSYADHPTYEQYF | TGTGCCAGCAGTTACGCGGATCACCCTACCTACGAGCAGTACTTC
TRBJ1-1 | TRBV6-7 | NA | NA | CASSTYRDPYTEAFF | TGTGCCAGCAGTACCTACAGGGACCCCTACACTGAAGCTTTCTTT
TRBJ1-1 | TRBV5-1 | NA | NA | CASSLVGVPEAFF | TGCGCCAGCAGCTTGGTCGGAGTACCTGAAGCTTTCTTT
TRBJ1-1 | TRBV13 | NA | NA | CASSLEPWQGGMNTEAFF | TGTGCCAGCAGCTTAGAGCCCTGGCAGGGTGGGATGAACACTGAAGCTTTCTTT
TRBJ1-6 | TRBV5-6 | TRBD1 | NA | CASSPYLPGQRAPYGSLHF | TGTGCCAGCAGCCCATATTTGCCGGGACAGCGAGCACCCTATGGGTCCCTCCACTTT
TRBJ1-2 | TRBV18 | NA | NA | CASSAENRAGYGYTF | TGTGCCAGCTCCGCCGAGAACAGGGCAGGCTATGGCTACACCTTC
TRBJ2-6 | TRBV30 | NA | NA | CAWSPGLGANVLTF | TGTGCCTGGAGCCCAGGTCTTGGGGCCAACGTCCTGACTTTC
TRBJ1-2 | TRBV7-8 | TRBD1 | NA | CASSLRDRVHGYTF | TGTGCCAGCAGCCTCCGGGACAGGGTACATGGCTACACCTTC
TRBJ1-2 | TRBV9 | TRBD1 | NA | CASSGRDRSGYTF | TGTGCCAGCAGCGGGCGGGACAGGTCCGGCTACACCTTC
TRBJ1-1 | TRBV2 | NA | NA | CANGNRRNTEAFF | TGTGCCAACGGGAATCGGAGGAACACTGAAGCTTTCTTT
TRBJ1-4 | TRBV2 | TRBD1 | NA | CASQGGKLFF | TGTGCCAGCCAGGGGGGAAAACTGTTTTTT
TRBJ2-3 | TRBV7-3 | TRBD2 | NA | CASGKPSGGTDTQYF | TGTGCCAGCGGCAAGCCCAGCGGGGGCACAGATACGCAGTATTTT
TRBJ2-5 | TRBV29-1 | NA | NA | CSAITWSQETQYF | TGCAGCGCCATAACATGGTCCCAAGAGACCCAGTACTTC
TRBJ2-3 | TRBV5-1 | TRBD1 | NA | CASSSTPGTGGSDTQYF | TGCGCCAGCAGCAGCACCCCTGGGACAGGGGGTTCAGATACGCAGTATTTT